The following is a TCR beta chain sequence with its context. Its antigen target is currently unknown. Nothing much larger sits one base from this clone, and base qualities are not available. Other nucleotide sequences from this sample produce the same CDR3. The CDR3 spans 13 residues, from the cysteine through the phenylalanine. Just CDR3 DNA is preserved here, 39 bases in frame from base 1. For CDR1 and CDR2, the germline V gene lists SGHVS and FNYEAQ. Compared with germline, V lacks 5 bases and J lacks 4 bases; bases without a gene match: 1. High-throughput TCRbeta CDR3 sequencing of frozen genomic DNA was performed by immunoSEQ, with PCR amplification, mapping, bias correction and internal controls included. The authors' analysis ran thus. Only productive rearrangements were retained, and each unique TCRbeta sequence was defined by its CDR3 nucleotide sequence together with its V and J gene. A sequence counted as donor-reactive only if the sequence showed at least 5-fold expansion in CFSE-low cells compared with unstimulated pre-transplant cells and had a frequency of at least 0.01%. Per-subject minimum frequency thresholds, based on the lowest-template unstimulated sample, ensured at least 90% detection power. Jensen-Shannon divergence between the top 1000 TCRbeta sequences post-transplant and pre-transplant was used to measure repertoire turnover. Changes in detection of donor-reactive sequences were assessed with two-sided Fisher's exact tests. Sourced from immuneACCESS, this table was stored by TCRdb with only in-frame sequences that have V and J called. A share of the clones is absent; for the studies checked, an unresolved V gene accounts for under half, and the remainder has no known explanation. The DNA was the basis for D and trimming; V, J and clone size are from that table. The table for this sample lists approximately 100,000 clones; roughly four fifths of them were counted only once. The ten largest clonotypes hold about 3% of the sample.

Thawed unstimulated PBMCs were stained for CD3, CD4 and CD8 and FACS-sorted into CD3+CD4+ and CD3+CD8+ populations. Each of the 8 studied subjects was randomized to immunosuppression withdrawal. Genomic DNA was isolated with the Qiagen DNeasy Blood and Tissue Kit. This sample was included in a study of T cell clones after liver transplantation (dated by TCRdb to between 2018 and 2020). Regarding the study in general: ITN030ST, the source of the samples, was a randomized trial that attempted immunosuppression withdrawal within 2 years of liver transplantation. Donor-reactive T cell clones were identified by TCRbeta sequencing after a pre-transplant mixed lymphocyte reaction and then tracked in post-transplant blood. Third party-reactive TCRbeta sequences were also identified from pre-transplant MLRs to serve as an antigen-independent comparator for donor-reactive sequences. Three of the eight recipients were HCV-positive; the others were transplanted for non-autoimmune, non-viral indications. Subjects received no induction therapy and standard immunosuppression until randomization at 12-24 months post-transplant. Tolerance meant complete immunosuppression withdrawal for at least one year without liver enzymes rising beyond twice the upper limit of normal. Blood samples were taken pre-transplant, pre-randomization before withdrawal, and post-randomization after full withdrawal or failed withdrawal. A cohort of 8 liver transplant recipients was studied, of whom 3 were classified as tolerant and 5 as non-tolerant.

Overall study results and their limits: The conclusions were preliminary, being limited by small, heterogeneous patient numbers and by non-standardized post-transplant time points. In most of the 8 subjects, circulating donor-reactive CD4 TCRbeta sequences decreased significantly after transplant, regardless of tolerance or HCV status. In two subjects, low numbers of available donor cells limited the measurable donor-reactive repertoire. When repertoire turnover was accounted for, significantly reduced detection of donor-reactive sequences was found in 7 of 8 subjects for CD4 and in 8 of 8 subjects for CD8. Since no allograft tissue specimens were available, donor-reactive T cells may have migrated into the graft instead of being deleted. Donor-reactive sequences decreased more than third party-reactive sequences, which suggests partial antigen-specific deletion that was not related to withdrawal success.

Sample: CD4+ T cells from blood, taken around 4 years after liver transplant. The sequence was collected from a human patient who received a liver transplant. Following a transplant, some T cells may be graft donor cells, not patient cells. The V gene is TRBV7-6 and the J gene is TRBJ1-4, with 7 middle bases fitting TRBD1. The encoded CDR3 is CASSGTVNEKLFF. The sequence in DNA is TGTGCCAGCAGCGGGACAGTTAATGAAAAACTGTTTTTT.